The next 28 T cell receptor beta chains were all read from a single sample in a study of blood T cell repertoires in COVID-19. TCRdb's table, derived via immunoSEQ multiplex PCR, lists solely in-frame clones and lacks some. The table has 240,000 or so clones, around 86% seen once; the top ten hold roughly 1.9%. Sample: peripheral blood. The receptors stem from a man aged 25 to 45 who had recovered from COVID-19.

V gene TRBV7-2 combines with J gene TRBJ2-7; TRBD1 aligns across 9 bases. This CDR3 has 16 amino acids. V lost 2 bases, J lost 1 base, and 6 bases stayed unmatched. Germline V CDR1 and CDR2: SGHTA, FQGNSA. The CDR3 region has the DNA TGTGCCAGCAGCTTAACTCCCGGGACAGGGTCCTACGAGCAGTACTTC. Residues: CASSLTPGTGSYEQYF.

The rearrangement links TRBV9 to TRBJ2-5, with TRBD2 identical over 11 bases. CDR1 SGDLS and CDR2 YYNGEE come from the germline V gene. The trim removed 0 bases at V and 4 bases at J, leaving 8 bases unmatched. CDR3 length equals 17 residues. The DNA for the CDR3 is TGTGCCAGCAGCGTAGATGGGGCTAGCGGGGGGCTAGAGACCCAGTACTTC. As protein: CASSVDGASGGLETQYF.

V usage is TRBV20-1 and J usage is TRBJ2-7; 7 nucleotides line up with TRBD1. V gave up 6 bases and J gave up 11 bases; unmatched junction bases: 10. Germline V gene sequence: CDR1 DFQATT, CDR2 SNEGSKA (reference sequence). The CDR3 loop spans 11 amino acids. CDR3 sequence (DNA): TGCAGTGCAGAAAGACAGGGTTGGGAGTACTTC. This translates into CSAERQGWEYF.

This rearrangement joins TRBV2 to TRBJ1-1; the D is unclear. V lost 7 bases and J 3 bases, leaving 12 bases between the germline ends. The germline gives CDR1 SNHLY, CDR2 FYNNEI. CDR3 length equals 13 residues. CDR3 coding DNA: TGTGCCAGCAAAATAAGCGGGGACACTGAAGCTTTCTTT. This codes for CASKISGDTEAFF.

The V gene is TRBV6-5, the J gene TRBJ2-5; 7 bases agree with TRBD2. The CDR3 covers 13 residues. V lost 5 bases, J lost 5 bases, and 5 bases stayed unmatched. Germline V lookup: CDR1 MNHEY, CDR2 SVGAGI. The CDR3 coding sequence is TGTGCCAGCAGTCCCGGGGGGTGGGAGACCCAGTACTTC. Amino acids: CASSPGGWETQYF.

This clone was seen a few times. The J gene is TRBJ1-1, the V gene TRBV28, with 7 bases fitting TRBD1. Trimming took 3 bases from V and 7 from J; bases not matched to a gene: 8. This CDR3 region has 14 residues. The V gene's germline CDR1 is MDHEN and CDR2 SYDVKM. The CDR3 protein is CASSFPSGDSEAFF. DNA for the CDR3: TGTGCCAGCAGTTTTCCTTCAGGGGACAGTGAAGCTTTCTTT.

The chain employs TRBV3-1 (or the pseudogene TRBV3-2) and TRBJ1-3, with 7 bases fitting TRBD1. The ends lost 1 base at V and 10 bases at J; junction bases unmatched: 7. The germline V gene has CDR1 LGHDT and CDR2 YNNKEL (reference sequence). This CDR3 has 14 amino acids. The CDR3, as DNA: TGTGCCAGCAGCCAAGGCCGCCAACAGGGGACCATATATTTT. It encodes CASSQGRQQGTIYF.

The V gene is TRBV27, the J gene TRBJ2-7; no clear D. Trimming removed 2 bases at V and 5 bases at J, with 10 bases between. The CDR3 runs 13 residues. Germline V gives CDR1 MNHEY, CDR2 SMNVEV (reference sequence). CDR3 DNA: TGTGCCAGCAGTTTAGGAGTTATCCACGAGCAGTACTTC. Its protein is CASSLGVIHEQYF.

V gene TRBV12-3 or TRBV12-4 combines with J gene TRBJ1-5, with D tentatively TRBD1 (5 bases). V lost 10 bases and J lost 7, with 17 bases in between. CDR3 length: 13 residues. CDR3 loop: CATSRADHQPQHF. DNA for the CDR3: TGTGCCACCAGCAGGGCAGACCACCAGCCCCAGCATTTT.

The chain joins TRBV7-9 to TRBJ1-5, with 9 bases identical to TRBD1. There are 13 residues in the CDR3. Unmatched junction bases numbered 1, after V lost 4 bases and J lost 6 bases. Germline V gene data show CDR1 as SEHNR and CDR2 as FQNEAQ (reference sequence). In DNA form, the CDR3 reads TGTGCCAGCAGCTCGGACAGGGGTCAGCCCCAGCATTTT. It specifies CASSSDRGQPQHF.

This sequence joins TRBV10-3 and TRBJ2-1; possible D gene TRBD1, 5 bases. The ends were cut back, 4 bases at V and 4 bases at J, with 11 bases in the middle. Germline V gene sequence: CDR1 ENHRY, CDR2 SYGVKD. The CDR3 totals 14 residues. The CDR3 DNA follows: TGTGCCATCAGTGGGCAGGGTGATTACAATGAGCAGTTCTTC. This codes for CAISGQGDYNEQFF.

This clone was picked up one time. The CDR3 loop is CASSNQGAQETQYF. As DNA, the CDR3 is TGTGCCAGCAGCAACCAGGGGGCGCAAGAGACCCAGTACTTC. V gene TRBV7-2 combines with J gene TRBJ2-5, with TRBD1 identical over 8 bases. The CDR3 covers 14 residues. Germline CDR1 SGHTA, CDR2 FQGNSA. Losses at the gene ends were 5 bases for V and 2 bases for J; bases not matched to a gene: 4.

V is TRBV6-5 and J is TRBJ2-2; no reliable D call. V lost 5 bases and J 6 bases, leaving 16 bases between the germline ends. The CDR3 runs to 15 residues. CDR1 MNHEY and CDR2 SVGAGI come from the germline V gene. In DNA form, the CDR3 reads TGTGCCAGCAGTACCGACGCACTAAGCCCCGGGGAGCTGTTTTTT. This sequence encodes CASSTDALSPGELFF.

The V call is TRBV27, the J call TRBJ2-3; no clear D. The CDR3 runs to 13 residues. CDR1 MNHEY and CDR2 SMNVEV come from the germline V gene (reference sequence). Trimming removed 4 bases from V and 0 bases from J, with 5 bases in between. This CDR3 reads CASSSLSTDTQYF. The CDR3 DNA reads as TGTGCCAGCAGTTCCCTGAGCACAGATACGCAGTATTTT.

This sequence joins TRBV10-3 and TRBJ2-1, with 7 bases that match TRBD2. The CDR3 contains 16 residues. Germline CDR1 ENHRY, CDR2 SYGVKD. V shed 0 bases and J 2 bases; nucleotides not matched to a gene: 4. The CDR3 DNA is TGTGCCATCAGTGAGTCTGGCCTAGCGGCCTACAATGAGCAGTTCTTC. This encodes CAISESGLAAYNEQFF.

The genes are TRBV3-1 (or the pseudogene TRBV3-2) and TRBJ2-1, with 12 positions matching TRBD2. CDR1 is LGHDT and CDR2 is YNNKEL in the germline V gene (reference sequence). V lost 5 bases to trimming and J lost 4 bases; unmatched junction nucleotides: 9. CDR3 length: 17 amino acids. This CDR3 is CASSRLAGGPGYNEQFF. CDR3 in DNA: TGTGCCAGCAGCAGGCTAGCGGGGGGGCCGGGGTACAATGAGCAGTTCTTC.

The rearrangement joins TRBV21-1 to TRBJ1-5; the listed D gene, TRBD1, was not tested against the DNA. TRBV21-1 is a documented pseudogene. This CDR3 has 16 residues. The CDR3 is CASSLPGGSRNQPQHF. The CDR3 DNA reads TGTGCCAGCTCCCTCCCTGGTGGCAGTCGCAATCAGCCCCAGCATTTT.

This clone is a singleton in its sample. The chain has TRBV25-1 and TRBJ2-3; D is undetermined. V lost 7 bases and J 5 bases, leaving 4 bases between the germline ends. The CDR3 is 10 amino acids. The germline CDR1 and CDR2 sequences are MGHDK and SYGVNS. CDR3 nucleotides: TGTGCCAGCACCGGAGATACGCAGTATTTT. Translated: CASTGDTQYF.

The DNA of the CDR3 is TGTGCCAGCCGAAGAGGAGATACGCAGTATTTT. Translated, it gives CASRRGDTQYF. This chain uses TRBV6-5 with TRBJ2-3; D not certain. Looked up from germline, CDR1 is MNHEY and CDR2 is SVGAGI. This CDR3 spans 11 amino acids. The V end was cut by 8 bases, the J end by 5 bases, with 8 bases between.

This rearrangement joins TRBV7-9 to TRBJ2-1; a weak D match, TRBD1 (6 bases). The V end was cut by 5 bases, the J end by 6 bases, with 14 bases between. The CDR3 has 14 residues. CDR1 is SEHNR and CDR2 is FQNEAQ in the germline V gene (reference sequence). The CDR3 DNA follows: TGTGCCAGCAGCCCTCCCTTGGGGGCCAATGAGCAGTTCTTC. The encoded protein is CASSPPLGANEQFF.

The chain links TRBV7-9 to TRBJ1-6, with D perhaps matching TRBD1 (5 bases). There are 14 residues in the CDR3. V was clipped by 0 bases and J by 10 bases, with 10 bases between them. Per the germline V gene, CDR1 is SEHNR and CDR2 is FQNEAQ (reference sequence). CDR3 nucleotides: TGTGCCAGCAGCTTAGCGACAGAATCATCACCCCTCCACTTT. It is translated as CASSLATESSPLHF.

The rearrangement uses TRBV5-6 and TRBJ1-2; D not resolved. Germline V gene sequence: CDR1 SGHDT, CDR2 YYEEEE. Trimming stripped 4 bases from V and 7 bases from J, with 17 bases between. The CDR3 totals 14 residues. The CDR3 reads CASSQVLVSGGYTF. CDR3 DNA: TGTGCCAGCAGCCAAGTGTTGGTGTCCGGTGGCTACACCTTC.

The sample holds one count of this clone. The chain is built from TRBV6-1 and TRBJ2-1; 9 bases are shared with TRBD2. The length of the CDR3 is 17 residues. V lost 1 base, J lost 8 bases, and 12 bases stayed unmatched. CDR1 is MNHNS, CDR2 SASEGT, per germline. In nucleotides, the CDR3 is TGTGCCAGCAGTGAAGAGGTAGCGGGGGATGTGGGGTATGAGCAGTTCTTC. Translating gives CASSEEVAGDVGYEQFF.

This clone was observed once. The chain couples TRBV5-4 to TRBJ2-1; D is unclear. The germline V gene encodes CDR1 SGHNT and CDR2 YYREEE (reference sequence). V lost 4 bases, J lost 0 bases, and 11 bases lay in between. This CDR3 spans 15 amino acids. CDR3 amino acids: CASSQSSRSYNEQFF. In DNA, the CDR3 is TGTGCCAGCAGCCAGTCTTCCCGCTCCTACAATGAGCAGTTCTTC. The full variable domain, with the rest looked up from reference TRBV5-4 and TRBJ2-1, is ETGVTQSPTHLIKTRGQQVTLRCSSQSGHNTVSWYQQALGQGPQFIFQYYREEENGRGNFPPRFSGLQFPNYSSELNVNALELDDSALYLCASSQSSRSYNEQFFGPGTRLTVL.

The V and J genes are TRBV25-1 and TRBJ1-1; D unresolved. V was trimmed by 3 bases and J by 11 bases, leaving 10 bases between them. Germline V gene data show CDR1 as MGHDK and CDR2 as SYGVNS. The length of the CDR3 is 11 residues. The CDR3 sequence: CASSEGGSAFF. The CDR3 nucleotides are TGTGCCAGCAGTGAGGGAGGCTCGGCTTTCTTT.

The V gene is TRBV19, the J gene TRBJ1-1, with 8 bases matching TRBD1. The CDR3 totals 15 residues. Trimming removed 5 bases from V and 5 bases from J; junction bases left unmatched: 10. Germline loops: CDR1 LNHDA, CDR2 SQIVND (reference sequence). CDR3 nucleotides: TGTGCCAGTAGTCTGAGACAGGGGTTTGGAACTGAAGCTTTCTTT. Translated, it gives CASSLRQGFGTEAFF.

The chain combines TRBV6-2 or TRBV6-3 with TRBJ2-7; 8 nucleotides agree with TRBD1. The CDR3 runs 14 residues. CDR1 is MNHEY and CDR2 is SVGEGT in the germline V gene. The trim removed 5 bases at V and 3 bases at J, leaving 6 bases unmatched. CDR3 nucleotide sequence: TGTGCCAGCAGTGATGAGGACAGGGACTACGAGCAGTACTTC. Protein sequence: CASSDEDRDYEQYF.

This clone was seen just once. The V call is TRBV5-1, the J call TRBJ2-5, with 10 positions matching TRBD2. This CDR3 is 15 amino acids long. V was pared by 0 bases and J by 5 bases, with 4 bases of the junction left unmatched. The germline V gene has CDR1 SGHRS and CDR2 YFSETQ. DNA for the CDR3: TGCGCCAGCAGCTTGGAAGCGGGGGGGCCCGAGACCCAGTACTTC. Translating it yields CASSLEAGGPETQYF.